These 29 T cell receptor beta chains came from one sample sequenced in a study of early T cells in non-severe SARS-CoV-2 infection. Each CDR3 protein is one row after TCRdb ran MiXCR on the 5' RACE reads. The data contain some 52,000 distinct CDR3 sequences, over 7.5% of them singletons. The specimen was whole blood. These receptors came from an adult who was a healthcare worker with PCR-confirmed SARS-CoV-2 infection or an uninfected control (not recorded which).

The chain couples TRBV5-1 to TRBJ2-7; 10 bases are shared with TRBD2. The length of the CDR3 is 14 residues. CDR1 and CDR2 from the germline V gene are SGHRS and YFSETQ. V was clipped by 4 bases and J by 4 bases; unmatched bases: 5. This CDR3 is CASSNPSGSYEQYF. The CDR3 coding sequence is TGCGCCAGCAGCAACCCTAGCGGGAGTTACGAGCAGTACTTC.

This clonotype was seen many times. The chain employs TRBV5-5 and TRBJ1-4, with D unresolved. V dropped 4 bases and J dropped 3 bases, with 16 bases sitting between them. From germline, CDR1 is SGHKS and CDR2 YYEKEE (reference sequence). The CDR3 covers 16 residues. As DNA, the CDR3 is TGTGCCAGCAGCCTGTTCGTTGTGGCGGCTAATGAAAAACTGTTTTTT. It yields the protein CASSLFVVAANEKLFF.

This clonotype was seen a few times. This chain links TRBV7-8 with TRBJ1-5; D is unclear. CDR3 length: 13 amino acids. Germline loops: CDR1 SGHVS, CDR2 FQNEAQ. The V and J ends lost 0 bases and 7 bases respectively, with 7 bases between them. This chain's CDR3 is CASSLAGLQPQHF. Written as DNA, the CDR3 is TGTGCCAGCAGCTTAGCAGGGCTCCAGCCCCAGCATTTT.

The rearrangement uses TRBV12-5 and TRBJ2-7, with D perhaps matching TRBD1 (5 bases). CDR1 and CDR2 (germline): LGHNT, FRNRAP. This CDR3 has 15 residues. V lost 0 bases and J 4 bases, leaving 13 bases between the germline ends. CDR3 loop: CASGLVPDRYYEQYF. CDR3 bases: TGTGCTAGTGGTTTGGTACCTGACAGATATTACGAGCAGTACTTC.

The chain recombines TRBV6-5 with TRBJ2-4; either TRBD1 or TRBD2 may supply D (5 bases each). Germline CDR1 is MNHEY and CDR2 is SVGAGI. The V gene lost 6 bases and the J gene lost 0 bases, with 9 bases spanning the gap. CDR3 length: 14 amino acids. The DNA for the CDR3 is TGTGCCAGCAGCAGAGGGACAGCCAAAAACATTCAGTACTTC. Its protein product is CASSRGTAKNIQYF.

This clonotype has a count of ten or more. The chain couples TRBV4-2 to TRBJ1-1; no firm D call. Germline V gene lookup returns CDR1 LGHNA and CDR2 YNFKEQ. The CDR3 has 14 residues. Trimming stripped 0 bases from V and 5 bases from J, with 10 bases between. The CDR3 reads CASSQDGRGTEAFF. CDR3 nucleotide sequence: TGTGCCAGCAGCCAAGATGGGAGAGGGACTGAAGCTTTCTTT.

This clonotype has just a few counts. V gene TRBV19 combines with J gene TRBJ2-1; D is ambiguous. Germline V lookup: CDR1 LNHDA, CDR2 SQIVND (reference sequence). The V end lost 1 base, the J end lost 6 bases, and 4 bases lay between the germline ends. CDR3 size: 12 residues. The DNA for the CDR3 is TGTGCCAGTAGTATAGGCGCCAATGAGCAGTTCTTC. Translation gives CASSIGANEQFF.

By sample fraction, this clonotype is medium-sized (0.01 to 0.1%). The rearrangement links TRBV7-2 to TRBJ1-2; TRBD1 aligns across 10 bases. The CDR3 length is 14 residues. Germline-derived CDR1 and CDR2 are SGHTA and FQGNSA. Losses at the gene ends were 5 bases for V and 2 bases for J; bases not matched to a gene: 2. The CDR3 spells CASSLGQGNYGYTF. CDR3 bases: TGTGCCAGCAGCCTGGGACAGGGGAACTATGGCTACACCTTC.

As concerns this clonotype: The conserved phenylalanine or tryptophan normally closing the CDR3 is absent here, so this likely arose from a read error. The chain uses TRBV12-3 or TRBV12-4 and TRBJ2-3; 12 positions agree with TRBD1. The CDR3 runs 16 residues. Trimming removed 4 bases from V and 4 bases from J; junction bases left unmatched: 6. The CDR3 sequence: CASSWDRGRWADTQYL. The CDR3 DNA reads TGTGCCAGCAGTTGGGACAGGGGGCGGTGGGCAGATACGCAGTATCTT.

Details on this clonotype: Compared with germline, one end of the junction differs, possibly owing to a read error. DNA for the CDR3: TGTGCCAGCAGGCCCGACACGGCACCGAACAGCGGGGAGCTGTTTTTT. Its translation: CASRPDTAPNSGELFF. This chain connects TRBV6-5 to TRBJ2-2; no clear D. Germline lookup yields CDR1 MNHEY and CDR2 SVGAGI. There are 16 residues in the CDR3.

The chain employs TRBV20-1 and TRBJ2-3; 7 bases agree with TRBD2. Trimming at V came to 6 bases and at J to 2 bases, leaving 14 bases not matched to a gene. Germline V gives CDR1 DFQATT, CDR2 SNEGSKA (reference sequence). The CDR3 is 16 amino acids. The CDR3 reads CSAPPPLAVNTDTQYF. The CDR3 DNA reads TGCAGTGCCCCCCCTCCCCTAGCGGTTAACACAGATACGCAGTATTTT.

The rearrangement links TRBV29-1 to TRBJ1-2; possible D gene TRBD1, 5 bases. V was shortened by 0 bases and J by 1 base, with 12 bases between the two germline ends. Germline V gene data show CDR1 as SQVTM and CDR2 as ANQGSEA. The CDR3 loop spans 15 amino acids. The CDR3 region has the DNA TGCAGCGTTGAAGATCCTGGCAGGGTTAACTATGGCTACACCTTC. This translates into CSVEDPGRVNYGYTF. Together with reference TRBV29-1 and TRBJ1-2, the CDR3 gives the full variable domain: SAVISQKPSRDICQRGTSLTIQCQVDSQVTMMFWYRQQPGQSLTLIATANQGSEATYESGFVIDKFPISRPNLTFSTLTVSNMSPEDSSIYLCSVEDPGRVNYGYTFGSGTRLTVV.

Only a few counts were recorded for this clonotype. The chain uses TRBV18 and TRBJ2-7, with D perhaps TRBD1 or TRBD2 (6 bases each). Germline CDR1 KGHSH, CDR2 LQKENI. V was clipped by 1 base and J by 5 bases, with 12 bases between them. The CDR3 extends over 14 amino acids. The CDR3 sequence: CASSPQGGWNEQYF. The CDR3 nucleotides are TGTGCCAGCTCACCACAAGGGGGGTGGAACGAGCAGTACTTC.

The chain employs TRBV5-5 and TRBJ1-1; a weak D match, TRBD1 (6 bases). Germline V CDR1 and CDR2: SGHKS, YYEKEE (reference sequence). V gave up 4 bases and J gave up 5 bases, with 18 bases separating them. The CDR3 runs to 15 residues. CDR3 in amino acids: CASSAQTQGGTEAFF. The CDR3 region has the DNA TGTGCCAGCAGCGCGCAAACACAGGGCGGAACTGAAGCTTTCTTT.

This clonotype was seen ten or more times. J is TRBJ2-7 and V is TRBV27, with TRBD1 identical over 10 bases. V gave up 5 bases and J gave up 4 bases; unmatched junction bases: 5. Germline CDR1 MNHEY, CDR2 SMNVEV (reference sequence). The CDR3 runs 14 residues. The CDR3 region has the DNA TGTGCCAGCAGTACCGGGACAGGGGTATACGAGCAGTACTTC. Translation gives CASSTGTGVYEQYF.

This clonotype showed up many times. The chain recombines TRBV28 with TRBJ1-1; no clear D. The germline V and J ends were trimmed by 6 bases and 5 bases, with 13 bases remaining between them. The germline gives CDR1 MDHEN, CDR2 SYDVKM. The CDR3 extends over 13 amino acids. CDR3 DNA sequence: TGTGCCAGCAGGTCACCGGAGCGGACTGAAGCTTTCTTT. Amino acids: CASRSPERTEAFF.

This chain uses TRBV6-1 with TRBJ2-7; the D gene is possibly TRBD1 (7 bases). Germline values: CDR1 MNHNS, CDR2 SASEGT. This CDR3 region has 13 residues. The germline V and J ends were trimmed by 8 bases and 5 bases, with 16 bases remaining between them. The CDR3 reads CASRRGGGDEQYF. The CDR3 DNA reads as TGTGCCAGCCGGAGAGGGGGCGGGGACGAGCAGTACTTC.

This clonotype was seen only a few times. CDR3 DNA sequence: TGTGCCATCAGTGAGGGGCAAATCTCTGGAAACACCATATATTTT. Its translation is CAISEGQISGNTIYF. The chain recombines TRBV10-3 with TRBJ1-3; the D is unclear. CDR1 and CDR2 (germline): ENHRY, SYGVKD. Trimming pared 2 bases from V and 0 bases from J, leaving 8 bases between. This CDR3 has 15 residues.

This clonotype was observed many times. This chain links TRBV6-1 with TRBJ1-6; no clear D. Germline lookup yields CDR1 MNHNS and CDR2 SASEGT. V was cut by 2 bases and J by 9 bases, with 11 bases left in between. CDR3 length equals 14 residues. CDR3 sequence (DNA): TGTGCCAGCAGTGAAAAGTCGGCGGGTTCACCCCTCCACTTT. This encodes CASSEKSAGSPLHF.

This clonotype was recorded at least ten times. The CDR3 sequence: CASSADRLASNQPQHF. DNA of the CDR3: TGTGCCAGCAGCGCCGACAGGTTGGCGAGCAATCAGCCCCAGCATTTT. This chain connects TRBV7-8 to TRBJ1-5, with D maybe TRBD1 (6 bases). The CDR3 contains 16 residues. Germline CDR1 is SGHVS and CDR2 is FQNEAQ. V was cut by 5 bases and J by 1 base, with 15 bases left in between.

The chain uses TRBV20-1 and TRBJ2-1; D is unresolved. The CDR3 contains 13 residues. Germline V gene sequence: CDR1 DFQATT, CDR2 SNEGSKA (reference sequence). The CDR3 DNA sequence: TGCAGCGCCGACTCAAGCGTACACAATGAGCAGTTCTTC. Its protein is CSADSSVHNEQFF.

This clonotype was counted a few times. The chain employs TRBV7-2 and TRBJ1-4; 11 bases fit TRBD1. The CDR3 spans 15 residues. Germline values: CDR1 SGHTA, CDR2 FQGNSA. J was trimmed by 5 bases and V by 1 base; bases with no gene match: 0. The CDR3 loop reads CASSLGDRGNEKLFF. Here the CDR3 DNA reads TGTGCCAGCAGCTTAGGGGACAGGGGGAATGAAAAACTGTTTTTT.

This clonotype was counted at least ten times. The chain uses TRBV10-2 and TRBJ2-7; 7 bases are shared with TRBD1. Looked up from germline, CDR1 is WSHSY and CDR2 is SAAADI. The V and J ends lost 5 bases and 1 base, in that order; junction bases with no gene match: 2. This CDR3 comprises 13 residues. CDR3 coding DNA: TGCGCCAGCAGTTCGGGACAGTCCTACGAGCAGTACTTC. It codes for CASSSGQSYEQYF.

This clonotype was seen many times. The rearrangement joins TRBV12-3 or TRBV12-4 to TRBJ2-1, with TRBD2 identical over 11 bases. V trimming: 2 bases; J trimming: 0 bases; junction bases outside the gene matches: 9. CDR3 size: 19 residues. CDR3 nucleotide sequence: TGTGCCAGCAGTTTACTTAGCGGGAGGGGGCCGTCCTCCTACAATGAGCAGTTCTTC. This codes for CASSLLSGRGPSSYNEQFF.

The chain combines TRBV24-1 with TRBJ2-1; TRBD2 is a possible D gene (6 bases). Trimming removed 1 base from V and 8 bases from J, with 8 bases in between. The germline V gene has CDR1 KGHDR and CDR2 SFDVKD. The CDR3 is 13 residues long. The CDR3 loop reads CATSDFPGDEQFF. In DNA, the CDR3 is TGTGCCACCAGTGATTTTCCGGGGGATGAGCAGTTCTTC.

Only a few counts were recorded for this clonotype. The V gene is TRBV20-1, the J gene TRBJ1-5, with 10 bases lining up with TRBD1. The CDR3 contains 13 residues. V was pared by 7 bases and J by 6 bases, with 6 bases of the junction left unmatched. CDR1 is DFQATT, CDR2 SNEGSKA, per germline (reference sequence). The CDR3 spells CSVGTGVGQPQHF. The CDR3 DNA follows: TGCAGTGTAGGGACAGGGGTCGGTCAGCCCCAGCATTTT.

Only a few counts were recorded for this clonotype. The genes are TRBV20-1 and TRBJ2-2; D unresolved. CDR3 length: 13 residues. CDR1 and CDR2 (germline): DFQATT, SNEGSKA (reference sequence). V dropped 3 bases and J dropped 1 base, with 6 bases sitting between them. The CDR3 sequence is CSASVENTGELFF. In DNA, the CDR3 is TGCAGTGCTAGTGTCGAGAACACCGGGGAGCTGTTTTTT.

At least ten counts were recorded for this clonotype. The J gene is TRBJ1-5, the V gene TRBV7-2; 7 bases align to TRBD1. Germline CDR1 SGHTA, CDR2 FQGNSA. The CDR3 extends over 15 amino acids. With V trimmed by 1 base and J by 2 bases, 2 bases remained unmatched. This CDR3 reads CASSLGGGGNQPQHF. The CDR3 DNA reads TGTGCCAGCAGCTTAGGAGGGGGCGGCAATCAGCCCCAGCATTTT.

This clonotype was seen at least ten times. J is TRBJ1-2 and V is TRBV7-9, with D uncertain. Trimming shortened V by 2 bases and J by 1 base, and 14 bases separated the two germline ends. In germline, CDR1 is SEHNR, CDR2 FQNEAQ (reference sequence). The CDR3 has 16 residues. CDR3 in amino acids: CASSLPIQDLNYGYTF. The CDR3 bases are TGTGCCAGCAGCTTACCTATTCAGGACCTTAACTATGGCTACACCTTC.